These T cell receptor beta chains were read from a single sample in a study of CD8 T cells in ankylosing spondylitis. TCRdb passed the 5' RACE reads through MiXCR, listing each CDR3 protein once. The sample carries 300,000 to 400,000 distinct CDR3 sequences, roughly 14% recorded once. The specimen was blood, either unsorted or a sorted T cell fraction (not recorded which). Receptor source: a male donor with ankylosing spondylitis or in good health (not recorded which). Each CDR3 is given with its conserved first and last residue. A D gene is named only where the DNA matches it firmly. Size is stated for part of the rows, as once, few or many counts, or as a class when the clone is expanded.

-	13	TRBV14	TRBJ2-1	many	CASSQEFRTNKFF	TGTGCCAGCAGCCAAGAGTTTAGGACTAACAAGTTCTTC
-	13	TRBV7-2	TRBJ2-7	few	CASSPWTSGEQYF	TGTGCCAGCAGCCCGTGGACATCCGGCGAGCAGTACTTC
-	16	TRBV4-1	TRBJ2-3	-	CASSQDLYRDADTQYF	TGCGCCAGCAGCCAAGATTTGTATAGGGACGCAGATACGCAGTATTTT
-	13	TRBV4-2	TRBJ1-2	few	CASSQEFRNGYTF	TGTGCCAGCAGCCAAGAATTCAGGAATGGCTACACCTTC
-	12	TRBV12-3/TRBV12-4	TRBJ1-1	few	CASSRSETEAFF	TGTGCCAGCAGTCGATCAGAGACGGAAGCTTTCTTT
-	13	TRBV29-1	TRBJ1-1	-	CSVVFLTGTEAFF	TGCAGCGTTGTGTTCCTAACGGGGACTGAAGCTTTCTTT
TRBD1	16	TRBV20-1	TRBJ1-1	-	CSVRGQGWFSSTEAFF	TGCAGTGTCAGGGGGCAGGGTTGGTTCTCTTCCACTGAAGCTTTCTTT
TRBD2	15	TRBV20-1	TRBJ2-3	few	CSASPKRGGTDTQYF	TGCAGTGCTAGCCCGAAGCGGGGGGGCACAGATACGCAGTATTTT
TRBD1	15	TRBV20-1	TRBJ2-7	few	CSAKPDRGRGYEQYF	TGCAGTGCTAAACCTGACAGGGGAAGGGGCTACGAGCAGTACTTC
-	17	TRBV11-2	TRBJ2-1	-	CASSLEGGLIIGNEQFF	TGTGCCAGCAGCTTAGAAGGCGGGCTGATCATAGGGAATGAGCAGTTCTTC
TRBD1	15	TRBV5-6	TRBJ1-5	many	CASSRNDRAVQPQHF	TGTGCCAGCAGCCGTAACGACAGGGCAGTCCAGCCCCAGCATTTT
-	16	TRBV18	TRBJ2-1	few	CASSPDARLTYNEQFF	TGTGCCAGCTCACCTGATGCACGTCTTACCTACAATGAGCAGTTCTTC
TRBD2	14	TRBV5-1	TRBJ2-1	-	CASSPGLAGDEQFF	TGCGCCAGCAGCCCGGGACTAGCGGGGGATGAGCAGTTCTTC
-	14	TRBV4-1	TRBJ2-7	-	CASSQGVPFYEQYF	TGCGCCAGCAGCCAAGGGGTCCCGTTCTACGAGCAGTACTTC
-	12	TRBV25-1	TRBJ2-1	few	CASSEWADEQFF	TGTGCCAGCAGTGAATGGGCGGATGAGCAGTTCTTC
TRBD1	16	TRBV5-1	TRBJ2-3	few	CASSFVPGQGVNTQYF	TGCGCCAGCAGCTTCGTCCCGGGACAGGGAGTCAATACGCAGTATTTT
-	15	TRBV4-1	TRBJ1-6	-	CASSQDLRALSPLHF	TGCGCCAGCAGCCAAGATTTGAGGGCCTTATCACCCCTCCACTTT
-	15	TRBV3-1	TRBJ1-5	few	CASSQSARGNQPQHF	TGTGCCAGCAGCCAGTCAGCTCGGGGCAATCAGCCCCAGCATTTT
TRBD2	16	TRBV5-1	TRBJ2-7	few	CASSLTSGASSYEQYF	TGCGCCAGCAGCCTCACTAGCGGGGCGAGCTCCTACGAGCAGTACTTC
TRBD1	17	TRBV20-1	TRBJ2-5	-	CSARLRYGGQVQETQYF	TGCAGTGCTAGACTTCGATACGGGGGACAGGTCCAAGAGACCCAGTACTTC
TRBD2	15	TRBV5-1	TRBJ2-7	-	CASSSSSGSSYEQYF	TGCGCCAGCAGCTCATCTAGCGGGAGCTCCTACGAGCAGTACTTC
-	13	TRBV12-5	TRBJ1-1	few	CASGTQGNTEAFF	TGTGCTAGTGGGACGCAGGGAAATACTGAAGCTTTCTTT
-	15	TRBV20-1	TRBJ1-1	few	CSAQGGERKNTEAFF	TGCAGTGCCCAAGGAGGAGAAAGGAAGAACACTGAAGCTTTCTTT
-	13	TRBV29-1	TRBJ1-2	-	CSVEDGGFGGYTF	TGCAGCGTTGAAGACGGAGGTTTCGGCGGCTACACCTTC
TRBD2	16	TRBV20-1	TRBJ2-5	-	CSARGLAGGDRETQYF	TGCAGTGCTAGAGGACTAGCGGGGGGAGATCGGGAGACCCAGTACTTC
TRBD2	14	TRBV20-1	TRBJ2-3	-	CSATLAESTDTQYF	TGCAGTGCCACCCTAGCGGAAAGCACAGATACGCAGTATTTT
-	14	TRBV29-1	TRBJ1-2	few	CSVEDPIVYYGYTF	TGCAGCGTTGAAGACCCGATTGTATACTATGGCTACACCTTC
TRBD1	15	TRBV7-9	TRBJ1-3	-	CASSLGTGTGNTIYF	TGTGCCAGCAGCTTAGGGACAGGGACTGGAAACACCATATATTTT
TRBD2	17	TRBV4-2	TRBJ2-3	few	CASSQGVSGLATDTQYF	TGTGCCAGCAGCCAAGGCGTTAGTGGACTAGCAACAGATACGCAGTATTTT
-	16	TRBV5-6	TRBJ2-2	few	CASSQKQGSNTGELFF	TGTGCCAGCAGCCAGAAACAGGGATCGAACACCGGGGAGCTGTTTTTT
-	14	TRBV11-2	TRBJ2-5	few	CASSSLFGVETQYF	TGTGCCAGCAGCTCCCTCTTCGGGGTAGAGACCCAGTACTTC
TRBD2	13	TRBV5-1	TRBJ2-7	-	CASSPTGRVEQYF	TGCGCCAGCAGCCCGACGGGGAGGGTCGAGCAGTACTTC
-	13	TRBV12-3/TRBV12-4	TRBJ1-1	few	CASSIRQNTEAFF	TGTGCCAGCAGCATCAGACAGAACACTGAAGCTTTCTTT
-	14	TRBV29-1	TRBJ1-1	-	CSVQRALVNTEAFF	TGCAGCGTCCAAAGGGCACTCGTGAACACTGAAGCTTTCTTT
-	13	TRBV27	TRBJ2-3	-	CASSLRATGTQYF	TGTGCCAGCAGTTTAAGGGCTACCGGTACGCAGTATTTT
TRBD1	16	TRBV12-3/TRBV12-4	TRBJ1-3	-	CASSSGQGLSGNTIYF	TGTGCCAGCAGCTCGGGACAGGGCCTCTCTGGAAACACCATATATTTT
-	16	TRBV29-1	TRBJ2-1	-	CSARPRQGVASGEQFF	TGCAGCGCCCGCCCGAGGCAAGGCGTAGCCAGCGGGGAGCAGTTCTTC
TRBD2	15	TRBV12-3/TRBV12-4	TRBJ2-3	many	CASSWLAGGRDTQYF	TGTGCCAGCAGTTGGCTAGCGGGGGGCAGGGATACGCAGTATTTT
-	14	TRBV9	TRBJ2-7	few	CASGLAPANYEQYF	TGTGCCAGCGGGTTGGCGCCCGCGAATTACGAGCAGTACTTC
-	12	TRBV5-1	TRBJ2-3	many	CASSLVYGTQYF	TGCGCCAGCAGCTTGGTCTATGGTACGCAGTATTTT
TRBD2	13	TRBV20-1	TRBJ2-1	few	CSARDGLAGGGFF	TGCAGTGCTAGAGATGGACTAGCGGGGGGGGGGTTCTTC
-	14	TRBV6-5	TRBJ2-7	-	CASSPSGRNYEQYF	TGTGCCAGCAGTCCCTCGGGCCGGAACTACGAGCAGTACTTC
TRBD1	15	TRBV25-1	TRBJ2-4	-	CASSALRGQKNIQYF	TGTGCCAGCAGCGCACTTCGGGGACAGAAAAACATTCAGTACTTC
-	14	TRBV14	TRBJ2-1	-	CANSRMVGGNEQFF	TGTGCCAACAGCCGAATGGTGGGGGGCAATGAGCAGTTCTTC
-	15	TRBV6-5	TRBJ2-7	-	CASSTPDGRAYEQYF	TGTGCCAGCAGTACTCCCGACGGGCGAGCCTACGAGCAGTACTTC
-	13	TRBV11-2	TRBJ1-2	many	CASSFAGNYGYTF	TGTGCCAGCAGCTTTGCAGGGAACTATGGCTACACCTTC
TRBD2	17	TRBV18	TRBJ2-1	few	CASSPQRLAGSYNEQFF	TGTGCCAGCTCACCACAAAGACTAGCGGGCTCCTACAATGAGCAGTTCTTC
-	13	TRBV4-1	TRBJ2-1	-	CASSQDWHNEQFF	TGCGCCAGCAGCCAAGACTGGCACAATGAGCAGTTCTTC
-	11	TRBV30	TRBJ1-1	once	CAWGLNTEAFF	TGTGCCTGGGGGTTGAACACTGAAGCTTTCTTT
-	13	TRBV12-3/TRBV12-4	TRBJ2-7	few	CASRWTEGYEQYF	TGTGCCAGCAGGTGGACGGAAGGCTACGAGCAGTACTTC
-	15	TRBV11-2	TRBJ2-5	-	CASSFNQGNGETQYF	TGTGCCAGCAGCTTCAATCAGGGGAACGGAGAGACCCAGTACTTC
-	13	TRBV29-1	TRBJ1-6	-	CSVLVSRNSPLHF	TGCAGCGTTCTGGTCAGCCGCAATTCACCCCTCCACTTT
TRBD2	15	TRBV12-3/TRBV12-4	TRBJ2-3	-	CASRDGRSSTDTQYF	TGTGCCAGCAGGGACGGGAGGAGTAGCACAGATACGCAGTATTTT
-	14	TRBV11-3	TRBJ2-2	few	CASSLEWGTGELFF	TGTGCCAGCAGCTTAGAGTGGGGCACCGGGGAGCTGTTTTTT
-	13	TRBV3-1	TRBJ2-7	-	CASSQSGAYEQYF	TGTGCCAGCAGCCAATCCGGGGCCTACGAGCAGTACTTC
-	15	TRBV9	TRBJ2-5	few	CASTTTGSAVETQYF	TGTGCCAGCACCACTACAGGAAGCGCGGTTGAGACCCAGTACTTC
-	16	TRBV4-1	TRBJ2-7	-	CASSQEFSAVSNEQYF	TGCGCCAGCAGCCAAGAGTTTAGCGCGGTATCGAATGAGCAGTACTTC
TRBD1	14	TRBV20-1	TRBJ1-1	-	CSASPNRGGTEAFF	TGCAGTGCTAGCCCGAACAGGGGTGGGACTGAAGCTTTCTTT
TRBD1	13	TRBV12-3/TRBV12-4	TRBJ1-1	many	CASEDRGVTEAFF	TGTGCCAGCGAGGACAGGGGGGTCACTGAAGCTTTCTTT
-	15	TRBV18	TRBJ2-2	-	CASSPALGNTGELFF	TGTGCCAGCTCACCGGCACTAGGCAACACCGGGGAGCTGTTTTTT